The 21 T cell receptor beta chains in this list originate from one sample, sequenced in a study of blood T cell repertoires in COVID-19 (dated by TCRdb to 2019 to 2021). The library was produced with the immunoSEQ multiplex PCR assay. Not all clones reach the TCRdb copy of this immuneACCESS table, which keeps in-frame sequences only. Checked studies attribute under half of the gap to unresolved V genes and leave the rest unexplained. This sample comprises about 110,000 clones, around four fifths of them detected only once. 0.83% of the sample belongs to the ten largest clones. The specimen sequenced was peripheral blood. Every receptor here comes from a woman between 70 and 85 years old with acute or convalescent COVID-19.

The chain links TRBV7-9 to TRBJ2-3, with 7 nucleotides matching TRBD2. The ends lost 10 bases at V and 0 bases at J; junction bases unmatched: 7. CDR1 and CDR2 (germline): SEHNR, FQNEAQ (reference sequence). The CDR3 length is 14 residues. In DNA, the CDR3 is TGTGCCACTCTCGGGGGGTTCAGCACAGATACGCAGTATTTT. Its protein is CATLGGFSTDTQYF.

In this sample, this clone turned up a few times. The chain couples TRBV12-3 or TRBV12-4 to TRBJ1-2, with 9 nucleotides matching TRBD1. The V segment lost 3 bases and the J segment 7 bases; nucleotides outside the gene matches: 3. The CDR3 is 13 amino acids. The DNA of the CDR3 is TGTGCCAGCAGTTTGGGGACAGGGTTTGGCTACACCTTC. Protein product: CASSLGTGFGYTF.

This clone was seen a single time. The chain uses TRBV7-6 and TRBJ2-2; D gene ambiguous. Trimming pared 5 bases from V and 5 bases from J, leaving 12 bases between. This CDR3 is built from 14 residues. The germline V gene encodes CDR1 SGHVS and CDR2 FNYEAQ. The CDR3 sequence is CASSRTTITGELFF. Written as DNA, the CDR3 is TGTGCCAGCAGCCGCACTACAATAACCGGGGAGCTGTTTTTT.

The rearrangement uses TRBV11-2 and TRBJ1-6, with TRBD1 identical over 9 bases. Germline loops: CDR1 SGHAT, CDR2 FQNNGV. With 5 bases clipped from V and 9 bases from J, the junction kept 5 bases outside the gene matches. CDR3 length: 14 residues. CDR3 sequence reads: CASSADRGLSPLHF. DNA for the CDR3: TGTGCCAGCAGCGCGGACAGGGGTCTTTCACCCCTCCACTTT.

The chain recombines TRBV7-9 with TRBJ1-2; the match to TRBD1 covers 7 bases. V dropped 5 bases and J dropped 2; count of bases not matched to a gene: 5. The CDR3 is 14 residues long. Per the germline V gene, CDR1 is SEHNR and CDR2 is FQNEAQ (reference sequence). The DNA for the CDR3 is TGTGCCAGCAGCCAGAGGGGGCTGAACTATGGCTACACCTTC. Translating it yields CASSQRGLNYGYTF.

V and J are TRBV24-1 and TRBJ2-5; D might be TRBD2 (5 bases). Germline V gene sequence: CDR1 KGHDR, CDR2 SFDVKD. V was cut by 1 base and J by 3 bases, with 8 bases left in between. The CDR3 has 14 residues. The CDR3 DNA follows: TGTGCCACCAGTGATTTCTCCGGGAAAGAGACCCAGTACTTC. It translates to CATSDFSGKETQYF.

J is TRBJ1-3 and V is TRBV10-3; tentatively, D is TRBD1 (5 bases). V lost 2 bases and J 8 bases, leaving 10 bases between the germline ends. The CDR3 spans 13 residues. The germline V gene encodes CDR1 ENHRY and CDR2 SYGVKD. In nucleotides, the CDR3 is TGTGCCATCAGTGAGGGCAGGGAGGACACCATATATTTT. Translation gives CAISEGREDTIYF.

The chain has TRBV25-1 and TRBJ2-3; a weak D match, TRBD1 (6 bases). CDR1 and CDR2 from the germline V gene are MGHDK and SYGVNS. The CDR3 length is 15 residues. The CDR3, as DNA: TGTGCTGCAGCACGTGGCAGGGGAGGCACAGATACGCAGTATTTT. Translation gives CAAARGRGGTDTQYF.

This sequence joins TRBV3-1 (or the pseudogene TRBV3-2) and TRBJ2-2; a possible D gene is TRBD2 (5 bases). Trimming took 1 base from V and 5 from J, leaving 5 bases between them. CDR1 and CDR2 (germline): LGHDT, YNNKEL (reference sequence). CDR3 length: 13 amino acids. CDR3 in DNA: TGTGCCAGCAGCCAAGCGGGGACCGGGGAGCTGTTTTTT. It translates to CASSQAGTGELFF.

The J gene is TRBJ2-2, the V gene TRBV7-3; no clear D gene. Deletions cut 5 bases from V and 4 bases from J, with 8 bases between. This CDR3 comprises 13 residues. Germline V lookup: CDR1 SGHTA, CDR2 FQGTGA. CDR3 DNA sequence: TGTGCCAGCAGCCGTCTAGGCACCGGGGAGCTGTTTTTT. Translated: CASSRLGTGELFF.

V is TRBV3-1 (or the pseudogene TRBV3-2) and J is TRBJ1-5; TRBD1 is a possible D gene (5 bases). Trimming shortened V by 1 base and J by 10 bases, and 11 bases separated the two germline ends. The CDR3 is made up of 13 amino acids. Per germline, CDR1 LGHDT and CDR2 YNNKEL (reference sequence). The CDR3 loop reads CASSQGQLTPQHF. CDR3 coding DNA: TGTGCCAGCAGCCAAGGACAGCTAACTCCCCAGCATTTT.

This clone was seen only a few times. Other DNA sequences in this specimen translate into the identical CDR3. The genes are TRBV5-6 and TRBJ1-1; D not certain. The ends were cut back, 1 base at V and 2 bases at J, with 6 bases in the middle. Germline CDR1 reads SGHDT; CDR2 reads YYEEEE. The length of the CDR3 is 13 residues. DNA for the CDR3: TGTGCCAGCAGCTTGCCAGTAAACACTGAAGCTTTCTTT. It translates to CASSLPVNTEAFF.

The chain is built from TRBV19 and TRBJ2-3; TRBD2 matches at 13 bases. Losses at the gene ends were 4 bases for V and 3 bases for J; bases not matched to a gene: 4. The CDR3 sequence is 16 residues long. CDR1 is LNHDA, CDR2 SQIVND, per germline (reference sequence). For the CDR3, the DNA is TGTGCCAGTAGTACCGGACTAGCGGGGGAGACAGATACGCAGTATTTT. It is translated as CASSTGLAGETDTQYF.

CDR3 coding DNA: TGTGCCAGCTCGCCCGGACAGGGGAAAGACACCGGGGAGCTGTTTTTT. This encodes CASSPGQGKDTGELFF. The chain couples TRBV18 to TRBJ2-2, with 9 bases aligning to TRBD1. CDR3 length equals 16 residues. Germline lookup yields CDR1 KGHSH and CDR2 LQKENI. After removal of 6 bases from V and 3 bases from J, the junction contained 8 bases not matched to a gene.

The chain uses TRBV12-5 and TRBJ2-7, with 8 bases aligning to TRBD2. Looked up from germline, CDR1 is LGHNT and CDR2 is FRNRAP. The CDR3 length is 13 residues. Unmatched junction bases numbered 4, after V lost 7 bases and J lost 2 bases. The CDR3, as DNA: TGTGCTAGTGCTCGGGGGGGCCCCTACGAGCAGTACTTC. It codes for CASARGGPYEQYF.

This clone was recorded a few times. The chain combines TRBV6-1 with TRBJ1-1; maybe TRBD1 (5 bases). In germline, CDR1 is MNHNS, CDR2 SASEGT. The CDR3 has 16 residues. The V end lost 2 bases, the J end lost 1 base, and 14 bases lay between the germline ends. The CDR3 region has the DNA TGTGCCAGCAGTGAAAGGGGAAGGGCTTGGAACACTGAAGCTTTCTTT. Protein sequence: CASSERGRAWNTEAFF.

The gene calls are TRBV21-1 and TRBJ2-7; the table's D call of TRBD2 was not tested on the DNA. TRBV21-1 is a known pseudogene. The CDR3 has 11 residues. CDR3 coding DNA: TGTGCCAGCAGCAGGGGGGGGAAGCAGTACTTC. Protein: CASSRGGKQYF.

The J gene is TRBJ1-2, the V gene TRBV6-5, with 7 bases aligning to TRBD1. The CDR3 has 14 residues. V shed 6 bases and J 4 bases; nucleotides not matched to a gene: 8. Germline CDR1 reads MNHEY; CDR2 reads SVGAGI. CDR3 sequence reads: CASRGQMLGYGYTF. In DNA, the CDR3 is TGTGCCAGCAGGGGACAGATGCTTGGCTATGGCTACACCTTC.

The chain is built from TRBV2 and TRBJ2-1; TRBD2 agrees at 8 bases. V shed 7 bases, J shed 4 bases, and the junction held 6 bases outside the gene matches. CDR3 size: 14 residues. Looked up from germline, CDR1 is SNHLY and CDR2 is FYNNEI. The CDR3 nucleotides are TGTGCCAGCAAGATGGCTAGCGGGTACAATGAGCAGTTCTTC. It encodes CASKMASGYNEQFF.

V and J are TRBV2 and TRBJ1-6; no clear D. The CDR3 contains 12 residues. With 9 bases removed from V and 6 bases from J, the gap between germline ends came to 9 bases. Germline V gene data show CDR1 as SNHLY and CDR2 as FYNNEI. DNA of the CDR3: TGTGCCAGTCGCGCTCCTAATTCACCCCTCCACTTT. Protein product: CASRAPNSPLHF.

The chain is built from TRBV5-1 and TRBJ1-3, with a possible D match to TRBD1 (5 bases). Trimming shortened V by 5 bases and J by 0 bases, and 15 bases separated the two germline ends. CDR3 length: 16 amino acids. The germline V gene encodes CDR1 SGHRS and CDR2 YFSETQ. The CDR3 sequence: CASRGPETDSGNTIYF. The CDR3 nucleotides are TGCGCCAGCAGGGGGCCGGAGACTGACTCTGGAAACACCATATATTTT.